The rows below give T cell receptor beta chains drawn from one sample of a study of blood T cell repertoires in COVID-19. Assay: immunoSEQ multiplex PCR; the TCRdb copy retains only in-frame clones and omits some. The sample lists fewer than 200,000 clones; roughly 80% were seen once. Sequencing was carried out using peripheral blood. These TCRs come from a man aged 65 to 85 with active or convalescent COVID-19. Each CDR3 is given with its conserved first and last residue. The D gene is left open where the match is weak. The size of a clone is reported for some rows only, either as once, few or many, or as a class for expanded clones.

J gene | V gene | clone size | D gene | CDR3 protein | CDR3 DNA
TRBJ1-2 | TRBV6-6 | - | - | CASSRTGQWDGYTF | TGTGCCAGCAGTCGGACCGGACAGTGGGATGGCTACACCTTC
TRBJ2-2 | TRBV6-1 | - | - | CASSEGVGQITGELFF | TGTGCCAGCAGTGAAGGGGTTGGGCAGATCACCGGGGAGCTGTTTTTT
TRBJ1-3 | TRBV9 | - | - | CASSPRGSSGNTIYF | TGTGCCAGCAGCCCAAGGGGAAGCTCTGGAAACACCATATATTTT
TRBJ2-2 | TRBV6-6 | few | - | CASSFLNTGELFF | TGTGCCAGCAGCTTCCTGAACACCGGGGAGCTGTTTTTT
TRBJ1-2 | TRBV4-1 | - | - | CASSLYRDNYGYTF | TGCGCCAGCAGCCTTTACAGGGATAACTATGGCTACACCTTC
TRBJ2-2 | TRBV28 | once | - | CASSSPGGNTGELFF | TGTGCCAGCAGTTCACCTGGGGGCAACACCGGGGAGCTGTTTTTT
TRBJ2-3 | TRBV10-2 | many | TRBD1 | CASRKQGASTDTQYF | TGCGCCAGCAGAAAACAGGGGGCAAGCACAGATACGCAGTATTTT
TRBJ2-3 | TRBV3-1/TRBV3-2 | - | TRBD1 | CASSQDPWTGFSYF | TGTGCCAGCAGCCAAGATCCCTGGACAGGTTTCTCGTATTTT
TRBJ2-5 | TRBV7-3 | few | - | CASSLSLGAGETQYF | TGTGCCAGCAGCTTATCCTTGGGGGCTGGGGAGACCCAGTACTTC
TRBJ2-7 | TRBV30 | - | TRBD2 | CAWDTTGLAYEQYF | TGTGCCTGGGACACCACGGGACTAGCTTACGAGCAGTACTTC
TRBJ1-2 | TRBV6-5 | - | - | CASSYSRTFYGYTF | TGTGCCAGCAGTTACTCGAGGACTTTCTATGGCTACACCTTC
TRBJ2-4 | TRBV9 | - | - | CASSVFGESLAYF | TGTGCCAGCAGCGTCTTCGGGGAATCTCTCGCGTACTTC
TRBJ2-7 | TRBV18 | once | - | CASSPGGREQYF | TGTGCCAGCTCACCCGGGGGAAGGGAGCAGTACTTC
TRBJ2-2 | TRBV18 | - | TRBD1 | CASSTTGENTGELFF | TGTGCCAGCTCTACGACAGGGGAGAATACCGGGGAGCTGTTTTTT
TRBJ2-2 | TRBV5-5 | - | - | CASSPWAGVMAGELFF | TGTGCCAGCAGCCCCTGGGCCGGGGTCATGGCCGGGGAGCTGTTTTTT
TRBJ2-7 | TRBV9 | - | TRBD2 | CASSPSGWSSYEQYF | TGTGCCAGCAGCCCTAGCGGGTGGAGCTCCTACGAGCAGTACTTC
TRBJ1-5 | TRBV24-1 | - | - | CATGPLSSNQPQHF | TGTGCCACGGGCCCCTTATCCAGCAATCAGCCCCAGCATTTT
TRBJ1-1 | TRBV4-3 | - | - | CASSQTGPTEAFF | TGCGCCAGCAGCCAAACAGGGCCCACTGAAGCTTTCTTT
TRBJ1-4 | TRBV5-1 | - | TRBD1 | CASSPRGDRNNEKLFF | TGCGCCAGCAGCCCCCGGGGGGACAGGAACAATGAAAAACTGTTTTTT
TRBJ1-3 | TRBV4-1 | - | - | CASSQGSVSGNTIYF | TGCGCCAGCAGCCAAGGCAGTGTCTCTGGAAACACCATATATTTT
TRBJ1-2 | TRBV24-1 | once | - | CATSDQTGFGYTF | TGTGCCACCAGTGACCAGACAGGATTTGGCTACACCTTC
TRBJ2-4 | TRBV5-1 | - | TRBD1 | CASSFEGQGVKNIQYF | TGCGCCAGCAGCTTCGAAGGACAGGGAGTCAAAAACATTCAGTACTTC
TRBJ1-4 | TRBV30 | - | - | CAWSSRGEGKLFF | TGTGCCTGGAGTTCGCGGGGGGAAGGAAAACTGTTTTTT
TRBJ1-2 | TRBV28 | - | TRBD1 | CASNSPATGANYGYTF | TGTGCCAGCAACTCTCCGGCGACAGGGGCTAACTATGGCTACACCTTC
TRBJ2-7 | TRBV7-8 | - | TRBD1 | CASSLPVDREEKEQYF | TGTGCCAGCAGCTTACCGGTCGACAGGGAAGAAAAAGAGCAGTACTTC
TRBJ1-2 | TRBV28 | - | - | CATSGPPNYGYTF | TGTGCCACCTCAGGTCCACCCAACTATGGCTACACCTTC
TRBJ1-2 | TRBV7-2 | - | - | CASTPIGVGFGYYGYTF | TGTGCCAGCACCCCGATCGGGGTCGGGTTTGGGTACTATGGCTACACCTTC
TRBJ2-7 | TRBV5-4 | - | - | CASSTLGGLYEQYF | TGTGCCAGCAGCACCCTCGGGGGGCTATACGAGCAGTACTTC
TRBJ1-1 | TRBV3-1/TRBV3-2 | - | TRBD1 | CASSQVPGQGANTEAFF | TGTGCCAGCAGCCAAGTCCCGGGACAGGGGGCGAACACTGAAGCTTTCTTT
TRBJ1-1 | TRBV28 | - | TRBD1 | CASSSGDRQNTEAFF | TGTGCCAGCAGTTCCGGGGACAGACAGAACACTGAAGCTTTCTTT
TRBJ1-2 | TRBV4-3 | - | - | CASSQDQHRENYGYTF | TGCGCCAGCAGCCAAGATCAACACCGGGAGAACTATGGCTACACCTTC
TRBJ2-2 | TRBV7-9 | few | - | CASSFGRVNTGELFF | TGTGCCAGCAGCTTCGGCAGGGTGAACACCGGGGAGCTGTTTTTT
TRBJ1-3 | TRBV4-3 | few | - | CASSQRQSGGNTIYF | TGCGCCAGCAGCCAGAGACAGTCCGGTGGAAACACCATATATTTT
TRBJ1-1 | TRBV19 | - | - | CASSIRQGEAFF | TGTGCCAGTAGTATTCGGCAGGGGGAAGCTTTCTTT
TRBJ2-2 | TRBV7-2 | - | TRBD2 | CARRGLANSGGPGELFF | TGTGCCAGGAGGGGACTAGCTAATTCGGGGGGGCCCGGGGAGCTGTTTTTT
TRBJ2-4 | TRBV19 | - | TRBD2 | CASSATGTSGRVYKNIQYF | TGTGCCAGTAGTGCAACCGGGACTAGCGGGAGGGTGTACAAAAACATTCAGTACTTC
TRBJ1-2 | TRBV4-3 | - | - | CASSQDWGGDSSNGYTF | TGCGCCAGCAGCCAAGATTGGGGGGGGGACTCTAGCAATGGCTACACCTTC
TRBJ2-3 | TRBV28 | - | TRBD1 | CASSSTRDRAIDTQYF | TGTGCCAGCAGTTCCACCCGGGACAGGGCGATAGATACGCAGTATTTT
TRBJ2-2 | TRBV19 | few | TRBD1 | CASSIRPQGGAGELFF | TGTGCCAGTAGTATTCGACCACAGGGGGGCGCCGGGGAGCTGTTTTTT
TRBJ2-7 | TRBV5-1 | - | - | CASSSGQLSYEQYF | TGCGCCAGCAGCTCAGGGCAGCTTTCCTACGAGCAGTACTTC
TRBJ1-5 | TRBV7-2 | - | TRBD1 | CASTVGRQGGLINQPQHF | TGTGCCAGCACAGTCGGGAGACAGGGAGGCCTCATCAATCAGCCCCAGCATTTT
TRBJ2-4 | TRBV5-1 | - | TRBD1 | CASSPPGQGDIQYF | TGCGCCAGCAGCCCGCCGGGACAGGGGGACATTCAGTACTTC
TRBJ2-5 | TRBV28 | - | - | CASTLRGNQETQYF | TGTGCCAGCACTTTACGGGGGAACCAAGAGACCCAGTACTTC
TRBJ2-3 | TRBV3-1/TRBV3-2 | - | - | CASSPRPARGWGTDTQYF | TGTGCCAGCAGCCCCCGGCCTGCCAGGGGATGGGGCACAGATACGCAGTATTTT
TRBJ1-1 | TRBV18 | - | TRBD1 | CASSPTGQGTTEAFF | TGTGCCAGCTCACCTACGGGACAGGGGACCACTGAAGCTTTCTTT
TRBJ2-6 | TRBV5-1 | - | - | CASSLDTGANVLTF | TGCGCCAGCAGCTTGGACACTGGGGCCAACGTCCTGACTTTC
TRBJ2-7 | TRBV7-9 | few | TRBD2 | CASSLYSGGSSYEQYF | TGTGCCAGCAGCTTATATAGCGGGGGGAGCTCCTACGAGCAGTACTTC
TRBJ1-1 | TRBV7-9 | - | TRBD1 | CASSLPGQAAEAFF | TGTGCCAGCAGCCTACCGGGACAGGCGGCTGAAGCTTTCTTT
TRBJ2-7 | TRBV4-3 | few | TRBD1 | CASSLHHFVAGGSYEQYF | TGCGCCAGCAGCCTTCACCATTTTGTGGCAGGGGGATCCTACGAGCAGTACTTC
TRBJ2-1 | TRBV5-1 | - | - | CASSLVYYNEQFF | TGCGCCAGCAGCTTGGTTTACTACAATGAGCAGTTCTTC
TRBJ1-4 | TRBV28 | - | - | CASSVRTVNEKLFF | TGTGCCAGCAGTGTTCGAACAGTGAATGAAAAACTGTTTTTT
TRBJ1-1 | TRBV6-6 | few | - | CASSRQTEAFF | TGTGCCAGCAGTCGACAAACTGAAGCTTTCTTT
TRBJ2-1 | TRBV5-1 | - | - | CASSLALRNNEQFF | TGCGCCAGCAGCTTGGCTCTCAGAAACAATGAGCAGTTCTTC
TRBJ1-1 | TRBV6-5 | few | - | CASSSPGGKKAFF | TGTGCCAGCAGTTCCCCCGGCGGAAAGAAAGCTTTCTTT
TRBJ2-3 | TRBV7-6 | - | TRBD1 | CASSLRQGTTQYF | TGTGCCAGCAGCCTACGACAGGGGACGACGCAGTATTTT